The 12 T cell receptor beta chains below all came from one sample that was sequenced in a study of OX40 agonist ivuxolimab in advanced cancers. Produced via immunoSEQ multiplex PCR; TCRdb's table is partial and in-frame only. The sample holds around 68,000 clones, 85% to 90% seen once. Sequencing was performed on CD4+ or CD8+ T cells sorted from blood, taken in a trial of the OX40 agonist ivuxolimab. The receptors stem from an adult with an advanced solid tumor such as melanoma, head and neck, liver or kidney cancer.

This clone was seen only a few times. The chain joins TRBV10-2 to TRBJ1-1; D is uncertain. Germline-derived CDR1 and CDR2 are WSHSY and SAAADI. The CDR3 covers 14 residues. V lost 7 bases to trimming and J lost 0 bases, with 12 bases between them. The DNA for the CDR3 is TGCGCCAGCAAGTTTACGGGGATGAACACTGAAGCTTTCTTT. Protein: CASKFTGMNTEAFF.

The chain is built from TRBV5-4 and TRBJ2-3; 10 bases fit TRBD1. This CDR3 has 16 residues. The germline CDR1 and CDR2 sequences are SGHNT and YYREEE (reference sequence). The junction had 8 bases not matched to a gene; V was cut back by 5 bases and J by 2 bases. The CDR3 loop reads CASRSRGTGVTDTQYF. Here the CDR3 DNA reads TGTGCCAGCAGATCGCGAGGGACAGGGGTCACAGATACGCAGTATTTT.

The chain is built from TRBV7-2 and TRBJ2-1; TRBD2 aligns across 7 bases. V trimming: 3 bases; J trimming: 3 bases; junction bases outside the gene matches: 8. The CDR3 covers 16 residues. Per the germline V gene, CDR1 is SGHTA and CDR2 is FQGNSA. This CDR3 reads CASSFRRASGYNEQFF. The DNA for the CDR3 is TGTGCCAGCAGCTTCCGGCGGGCTAGCGGCTACAATGAGCAGTTCTTC.

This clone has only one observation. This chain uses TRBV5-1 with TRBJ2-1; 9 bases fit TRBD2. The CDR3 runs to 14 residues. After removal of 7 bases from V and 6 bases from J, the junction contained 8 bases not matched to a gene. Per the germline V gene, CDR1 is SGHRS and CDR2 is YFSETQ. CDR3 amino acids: CASSSGATPNEQFF. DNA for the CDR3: TGCGCCAGCTCTAGCGGGGCTACCCCCAATGAGCAGTTCTTC.

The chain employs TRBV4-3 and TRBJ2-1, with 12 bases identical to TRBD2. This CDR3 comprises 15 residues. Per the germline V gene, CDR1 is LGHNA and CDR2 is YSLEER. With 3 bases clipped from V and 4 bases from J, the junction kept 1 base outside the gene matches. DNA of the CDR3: TGCGCCAGCAGCCACCTAGCGGGGGGGTACAATGAGCAGTTCTTC. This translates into CASSHLAGGYNEQFF.

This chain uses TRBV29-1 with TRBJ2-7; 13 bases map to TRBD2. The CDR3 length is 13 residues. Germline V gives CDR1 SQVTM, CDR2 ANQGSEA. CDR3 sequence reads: CSALAGGRYEQYF. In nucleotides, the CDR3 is TGCAGTGCACTAGCGGGGGGGCGGTACGAGCAGTACTTC.

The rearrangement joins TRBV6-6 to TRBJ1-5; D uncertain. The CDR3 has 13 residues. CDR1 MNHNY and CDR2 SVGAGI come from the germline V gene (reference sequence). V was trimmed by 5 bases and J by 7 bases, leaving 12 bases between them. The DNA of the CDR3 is TGTGCCAGCAGTGACTTCGGCCCCCAGCCCCAGCATTTT. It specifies CASSDFGPQPQHF.

The CDR3 reads CASSVVPGEGNEQFF. CDR3 coding DNA: TGTGCCAGCAGCGTAGTCCCAGGGGAGGGCAATGAGCAGTTCTTC. The chain has TRBV9 and TRBJ2-1; possible D gene TRBD2, 7 bases. This CDR3 has 15 amino acids. Germline-derived CDR1 and CDR2 are SGDLS and YYNGEE. V was cut by 0 bases and J by 6 bases, with 13 bases left in between.

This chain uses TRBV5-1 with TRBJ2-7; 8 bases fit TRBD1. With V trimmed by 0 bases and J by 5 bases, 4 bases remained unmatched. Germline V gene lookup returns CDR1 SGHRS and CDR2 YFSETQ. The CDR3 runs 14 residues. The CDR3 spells CASSLGQGMNEQYF. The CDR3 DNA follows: TGCGCCAGCAGCTTGGGACAGGGGATGAACGAGCAGTACTTC.

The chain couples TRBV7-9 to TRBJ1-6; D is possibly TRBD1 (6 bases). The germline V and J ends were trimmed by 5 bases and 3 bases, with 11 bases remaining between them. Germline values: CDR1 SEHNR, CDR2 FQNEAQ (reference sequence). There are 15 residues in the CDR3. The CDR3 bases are TGTGCCAGCAGCCTTAGGGGGAACTATAATTCACCCCTCCACTTT. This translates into CASSLRGNYNSPLHF.

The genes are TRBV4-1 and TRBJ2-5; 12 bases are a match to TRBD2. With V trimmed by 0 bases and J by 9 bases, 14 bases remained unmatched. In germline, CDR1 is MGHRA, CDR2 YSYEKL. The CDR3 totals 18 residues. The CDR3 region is CASSQDRETSGGSSPQYF. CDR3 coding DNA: TGCGCCAGCAGCCAAGATCGGGAGACTAGCGGGGGATCCAGTCCCCAGTACTTC.

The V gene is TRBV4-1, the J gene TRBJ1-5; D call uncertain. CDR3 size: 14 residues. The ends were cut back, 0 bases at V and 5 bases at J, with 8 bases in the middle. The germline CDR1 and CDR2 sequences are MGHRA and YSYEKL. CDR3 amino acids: CASSQDMVYQPQHF. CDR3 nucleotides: TGCGCCAGCAGCCAAGATATGGTATATCAGCCCCAGCATTTT.